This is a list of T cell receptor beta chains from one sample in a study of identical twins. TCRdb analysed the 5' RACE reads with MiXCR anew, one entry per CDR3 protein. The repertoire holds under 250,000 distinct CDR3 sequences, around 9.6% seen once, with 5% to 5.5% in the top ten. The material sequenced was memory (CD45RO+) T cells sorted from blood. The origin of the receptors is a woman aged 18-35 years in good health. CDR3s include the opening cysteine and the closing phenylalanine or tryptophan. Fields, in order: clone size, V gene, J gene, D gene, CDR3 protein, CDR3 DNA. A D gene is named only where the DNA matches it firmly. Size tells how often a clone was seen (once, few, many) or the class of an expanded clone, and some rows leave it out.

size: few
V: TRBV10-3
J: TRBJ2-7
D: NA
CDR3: CAISVDSGGEQYF
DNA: TGTGCCATCAGTGTTGACAGCGGAGGGGAGCAGTACTTC

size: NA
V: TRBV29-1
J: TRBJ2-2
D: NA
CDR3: CSVDLNTGELFF
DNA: TGCAGCGTTGATCTTAACACCGGGGAGCTGTTTTTT

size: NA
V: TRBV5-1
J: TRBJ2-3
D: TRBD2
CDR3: CASSTSGTTLDTQYF
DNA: TGCGCCAGCAGCACCTCCGGGACTACCCTAGATACGCAGTATTTT

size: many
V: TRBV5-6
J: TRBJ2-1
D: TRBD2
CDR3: CASSLGTSDDEQFF
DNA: TGTGCCAGCAGCCTCGGGACTAGCGATGATGAGCAGTTCTTC

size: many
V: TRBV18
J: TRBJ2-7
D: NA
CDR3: CASSRDSMLEQYF
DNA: TGTGCCAGCTCACGAGACAGCATGCTCGAGCAGTACTTC

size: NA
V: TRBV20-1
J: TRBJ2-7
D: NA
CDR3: CSANGLGYEQYF
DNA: TGCAGTGCTAACGGCCTCGGGTACGAGCAGTACTTC

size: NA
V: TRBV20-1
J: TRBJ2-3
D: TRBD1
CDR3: CSARSSSGGTQYF
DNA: TGCAGTGCTAGATCCTCATCAGGGGGTACGCAGTATTTT

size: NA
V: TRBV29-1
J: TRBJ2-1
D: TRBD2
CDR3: CSVAAGGGEQFF
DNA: TGCAGCGTTGCGGCGGGCGGGGGTGAGCAGTTCTTC

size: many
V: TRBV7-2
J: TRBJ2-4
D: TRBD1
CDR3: CASSLVRTGATQYF
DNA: TGTGCCAGCAGCTTAGTTAGGACAGGGGCAACTCAGTACTTC

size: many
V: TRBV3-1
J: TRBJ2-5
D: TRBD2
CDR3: CASSFLAGVETQYF
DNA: TGTGCCAGCAGCTTTCTAGCGGGAGTGGAGACCCAGTACTTC

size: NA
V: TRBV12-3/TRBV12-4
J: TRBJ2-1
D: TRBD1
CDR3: CASSARQGGLGDEQFF
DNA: TGTGCCAGCAGTGCCCGACAGGGGGGGTTGGGGGATGAGCAGTTCTTC

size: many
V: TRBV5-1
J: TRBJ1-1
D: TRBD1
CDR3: CASSLERTGQPFGAFF
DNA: TGCGCCAGCAGCTTGGAACGGACAGGGCAACCATTTGGGGCTTTCTTT

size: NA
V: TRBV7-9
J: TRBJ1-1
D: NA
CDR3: CASTLTGNTEAFF
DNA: TGTGCCAGCACCCTAACAGGGAACACTGAAGCTTTCTTT

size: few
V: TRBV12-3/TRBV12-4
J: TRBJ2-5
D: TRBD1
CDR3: CASSSDDRAFRGTQYF
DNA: TGTGCCAGCAGCTCCGATGACAGGGCCTTCCGAGGGACCCAGTACTTC

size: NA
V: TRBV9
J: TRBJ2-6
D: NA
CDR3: CASSVDGYAGANVLTF
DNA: TGTGCCAGCAGCGTAGACGGCTACGCCGGGGCCAACGTCCTGACTTTC

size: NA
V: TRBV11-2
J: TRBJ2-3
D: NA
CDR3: CASSLEARHTQYF
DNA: TGTGCCAGCAGCTTAGAGGCCCGGCATACGCAGTATTTT

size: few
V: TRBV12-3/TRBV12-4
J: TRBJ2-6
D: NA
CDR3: CASSLSSSGANVLTF
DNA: TGTGCCAGCAGTTTGAGTAGCTCTGGGGCCAACGTCCTGACTTTC

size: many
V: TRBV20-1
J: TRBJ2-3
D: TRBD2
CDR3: CSASGLDVTDTQYF
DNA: TGCAGTGCCTCGGGACTAGATGTGACAGATACGCAGTATTTT

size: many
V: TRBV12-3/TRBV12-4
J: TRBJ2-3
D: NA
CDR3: CASTPMGPSTDTQYF
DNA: TGTGCCAGCACCCCAATGGGGCCCTCCACAGATACGCAGTATTTT

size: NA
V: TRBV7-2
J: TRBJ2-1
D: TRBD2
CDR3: CASSLVTSGNEQFF
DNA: TGTGCCAGCAGCTTAGTGACTAGCGGGAATGAGCAGTTCTTC

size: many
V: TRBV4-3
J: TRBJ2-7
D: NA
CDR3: CASSPDAAGVIYEQYF
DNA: TGCGCCAGCAGCCCCGACGCGGCAGGGGTAATCTACGAGCAGTACTTC

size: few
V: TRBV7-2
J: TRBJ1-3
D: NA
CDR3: CASSLLEWDTIYF
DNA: TGTGCCAGCAGCTTACTTGAATGGGACACCATATATTTT

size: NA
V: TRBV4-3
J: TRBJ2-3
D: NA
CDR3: CASSQGQGGGLRTDTQYF
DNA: TGCGCCAGCAGCCAAGGTCAGGGGGGAGGTCTCCGGACAGATACGCAGTATTTT

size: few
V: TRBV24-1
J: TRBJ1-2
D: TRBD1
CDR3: CATSDSYRGGYTF
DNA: TGTGCCACCAGTGATTCCTACAGGGGTGGCTACACCTTC

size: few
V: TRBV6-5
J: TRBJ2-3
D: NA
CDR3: CASSYFGQSTDTQYF
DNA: TGTGCCAGCAGTTACTTCGGACAAAGCACAGATACGCAGTATTTT

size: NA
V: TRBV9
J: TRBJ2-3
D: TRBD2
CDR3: CASSVGAGRGDTQYF
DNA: TGTGCCAGCAGCGTAGGAGCGGGGAGGGGAGATACGCAGTATTTT

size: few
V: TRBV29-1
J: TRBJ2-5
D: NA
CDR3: CSVEGAGETQYF
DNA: TGCAGCGTTGAAGGGGCAGGCGAGACCCAGTACTTC

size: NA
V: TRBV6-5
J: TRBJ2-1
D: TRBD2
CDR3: CASSYSSGRRNEQFF
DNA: TGTGCCAGCAGTTATTCTAGCGGGAGGAGAAATGAGCAGTTCTTC

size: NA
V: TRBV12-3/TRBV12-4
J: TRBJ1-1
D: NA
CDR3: CASSLGGDIEAEAFF
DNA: TGTGCCAGCAGTTTAGGGGGGGATATAGAGGCTGAAGCTTTCTTT

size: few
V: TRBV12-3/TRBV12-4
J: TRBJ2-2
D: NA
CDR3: CASRPASNTGELFF
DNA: TGTGCCAGCAGACCAGCCTCGAACACCGGGGAGCTGTTTTTT

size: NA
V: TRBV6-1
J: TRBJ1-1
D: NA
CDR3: CASSPGGLEAFF
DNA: TGTGCCAGCAGCCCCGGGGGTCTTGAAGCTTTCTTT

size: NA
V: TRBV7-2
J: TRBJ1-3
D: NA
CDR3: CASSLRGLSGANTIYF
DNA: TGTGCCAGCAGCTTAAGGGGACTCTCCGGGGCAAACACCATATATTTT

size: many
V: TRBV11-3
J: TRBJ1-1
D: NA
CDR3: CASSELEKGNTEAFF
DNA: TGTGCCAGCAGCGAACTTGAAAAAGGAAATACTGAAGCTTTCTTT

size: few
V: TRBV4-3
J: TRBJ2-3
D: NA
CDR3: CASSQDRGSDTQYF
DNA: TGCGCCAGCAGCCAAGACCGGGGATCAGATACGCAGTATTTT

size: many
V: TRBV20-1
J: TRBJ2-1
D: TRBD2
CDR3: CSASSLAGATYNEQFF
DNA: TGCAGTGCTAGCTCCCTAGCGGGCGCGACCTACAATGAGCAGTTCTTC

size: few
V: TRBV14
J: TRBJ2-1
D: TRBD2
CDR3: CASSQWREAEQFF
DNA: TGTGCCAGCAGCCAGTGGCGGGAGGCTGAGCAGTTCTTC

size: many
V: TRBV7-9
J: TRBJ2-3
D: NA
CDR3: CASSFWGMADTQYF
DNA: TGTGCCAGCAGCTTTTGGGGAATGGCAGATACGCAGTATTTT

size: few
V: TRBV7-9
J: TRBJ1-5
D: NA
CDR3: CASSLADGRENQPQHF
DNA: TGTGCCAGCAGCTTAGCAGATGGCAGGGAGAATCAGCCCCAGCATTTT

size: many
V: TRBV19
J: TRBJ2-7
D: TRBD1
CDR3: CATSDRPPYEQYF
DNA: TGTGCCACCTCGGACAGGCCACCCTACGAGCAGTACTTC

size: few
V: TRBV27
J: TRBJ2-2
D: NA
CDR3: CATKGAGELFF
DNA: TGTGCCACCAAAGGGGCCGGGGAGCTGTTTTTT

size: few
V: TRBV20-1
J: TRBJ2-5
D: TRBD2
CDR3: CSARGPGGQETQYF
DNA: TGCAGTGCTAGAGGGCCGGGGGGGCAAGAGACCCAGTACTTC

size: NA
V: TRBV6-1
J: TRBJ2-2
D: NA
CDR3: CASRPEGAGSGELFF
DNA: TGTGCCAGCAGGCCGGAGGGGGCGGGAAGCGGGGAGCTGTTTTTT

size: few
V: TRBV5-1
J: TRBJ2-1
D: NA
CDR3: CASSSYQLGNEQFF
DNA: TGCGCCAGCAGCTCCTATCAACTAGGCAATGAGCAGTTCTTC

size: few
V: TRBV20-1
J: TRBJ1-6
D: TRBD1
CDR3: CSATGDRDSPLHF
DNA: TGCAGTGCTACCGGGGACAGAGATTCACCCCTCCACTTT

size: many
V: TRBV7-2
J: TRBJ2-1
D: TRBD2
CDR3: CASSLTLAGEDEQFF
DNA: TGTGCCAGCAGCTTAACACTAGCGGGAGAGGATGAGCAGTTCTTC

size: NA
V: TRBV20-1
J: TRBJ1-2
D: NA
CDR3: CSASGGYGYTF
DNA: TGCAGTGCTAGTGGGGGCTATGGCTACACCTTC

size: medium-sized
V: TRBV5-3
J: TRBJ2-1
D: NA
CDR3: CARSLEGGQSSYNEQFF
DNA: TGTGCCAGAAGCTTGGAGGGGGGCCAGAGCTCCTACAATGAGCAGTTCTTC

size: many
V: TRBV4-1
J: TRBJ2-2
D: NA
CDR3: CASSFRDMNTGELFF
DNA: TGCGCCAGCAGTTTCAGGGATATGAACACCGGGGAGCTGTTTTTT

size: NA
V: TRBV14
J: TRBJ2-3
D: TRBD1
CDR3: CASSRERGQRTQYF
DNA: TGTGCCAGCAGCCGGGAAAGGGGGCAACGGACGCAGTATTTT

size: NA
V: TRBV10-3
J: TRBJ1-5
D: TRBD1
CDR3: CAISPDRGHQPQHF
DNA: TGTGCCATCAGCCCAGACAGGGGGCATCAGCCCCAGCATTTT

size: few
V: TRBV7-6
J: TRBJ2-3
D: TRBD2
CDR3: CASSFSGVLADTQYF
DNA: TGTGCCAGCAGCTTTAGCGGGGTCCTGGCAGATACGCAGTATTTT

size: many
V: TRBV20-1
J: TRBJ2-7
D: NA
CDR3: CSATRTEAYEQYF
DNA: TGCAGTGCTACGAGGACGGAAGCCTACGAGCAGTACTTC

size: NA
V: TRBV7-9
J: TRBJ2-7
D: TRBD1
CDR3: CASSSLYHRDRDEQYF
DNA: TGTGCCAGCAGCTCCCTATACCACCGGGACAGGGACGAGCAGTACTTC

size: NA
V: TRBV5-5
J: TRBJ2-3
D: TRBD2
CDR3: CASSLGDGRADTQYF
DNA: TGTGCCAGCAGCTTGGGGGACGGGAGGGCCGATACGCAGTATTTT